This entry concerns a single T cell receptor beta chain. What it binds is unknown. This record belongs to a study of shared clonotypes between healthy human individuals. Study-wide results and limits: Sharing across four donors was seen in 4.5% to 6.5% of naive CD4 clonotypes. A generally larger estimated richness was seen in naive subsets than in memory subsets.

Sequencing used immunoSEQ multiplex PCR; TCRdb keeps in-frame clones, though not all of them. The repertoire holds approximately 1.5 million clones, with 97% to 99% as singletons. Germline V gives CDR1 SGHAT, CDR2 FQDESV (reference sequence). CDR3 length: 15 amino acids. V trimming: 2 bases; J trimming: 3 bases; junction bases outside the gene matches: 6. The J gene is TRBJ2-7, the V gene TRBV11-1; 8 nucleotides agree with TRBD1. The sample taken for sequencing was naive CD4+ T cells sorted from blood. The subset: CD45RA+ positively selected. This receptor was taken from a man aged 25-45 years in good health. CDR3: CASSLQSDRDYEQYF. DNA for the CDR3: TGTGCCAGCAGCTTACAATCGGACAGGGACTACGAGCAGTACTTC. Using reference TRBV11-1 and TRBJ2-7 for the parts outside the CDR3, the full variable domain is EAEVAQSPRYKITEKSQAVAFWCDPISGHATLYWYRQILGQGPELLVQFQDESVVDDSQLPKDRFSAERLKGVDSTLKIQPAELGDSAMYLCASSLQSDRDYEQYFGPGTRLTVT.